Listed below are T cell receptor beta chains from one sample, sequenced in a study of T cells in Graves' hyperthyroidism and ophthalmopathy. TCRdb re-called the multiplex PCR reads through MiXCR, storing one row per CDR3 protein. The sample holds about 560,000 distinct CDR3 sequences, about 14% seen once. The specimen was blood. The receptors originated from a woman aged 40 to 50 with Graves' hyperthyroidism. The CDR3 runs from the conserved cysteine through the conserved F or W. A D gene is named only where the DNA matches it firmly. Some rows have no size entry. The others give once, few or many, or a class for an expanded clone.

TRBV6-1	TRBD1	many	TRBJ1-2	CASSYSRTGRDGYTF	TGTGCCAGCAGTTATTCCCGGACAGGCCGGGATGGCTACACCTTC
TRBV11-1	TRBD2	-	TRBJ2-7	CASSQGLAGEGSYEQYF	TGTGCCAGCAGCCAAGGACTAGCGGGAGAGGGCTCCTACGAGCAGTACTTC
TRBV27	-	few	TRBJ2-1	CASSFGPLNEQFF	TGTGCCAGCAGTTTCGGACCGCTCAATGAGCAGTTCTTC
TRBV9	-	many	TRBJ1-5	CASSVGWEYQPQHF	TGTGCCAGCAGCGTAGGTTGGGAGTATCAGCCCCAGCATTTT
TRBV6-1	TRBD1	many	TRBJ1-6	CASSELGQGSSPLHF	TGTGCCAGCAGTGAACTGGGACAGGGGAGTTCACCCCTCCACTTT
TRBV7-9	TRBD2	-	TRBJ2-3	CASSSGGAEAPATDTQYF	TGTGCCAGCAGCTCGGGGGGAGCGGAGGCTCCGGCCACAGATACGCAGTATTTT
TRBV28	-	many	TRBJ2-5	CASSRPETQYF	TGTGCCAGCAGCCGCCCAGAGACCCAGTACTTC
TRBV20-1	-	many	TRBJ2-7	CSSLEGTFYEQYF	TGCAGTTCGTTAGAGGGGACATTCTACGAGCAGTACTTC
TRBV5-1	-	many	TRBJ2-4	CASSLEIGIQYF	TGCGCCAGCAGCTTGGAAATCGGGATTCAGTACTTC
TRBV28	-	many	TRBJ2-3	CASSPPFFDTQYF	TGTGCCAGCAGCCCTCCTTTTTTTGATACGCAGTATTTT
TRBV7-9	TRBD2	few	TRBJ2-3	CASSPRAPSGRAPDTQYF	TGTGCCAGCAGCCCTAGGGCCCCTAGCGGGAGGGCCCCAGATACGCAGTATTTT
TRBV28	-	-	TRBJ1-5	CASGGVWGLDQPQHF	TGTGCCAGTGGGGGGGTTTGGGGGTTGGATCAGCCCCAGCATTTT
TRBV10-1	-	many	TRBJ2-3	CASSDNRDFTDTQYF	TGCGCCAGCAGTGATAACCGGGACTTCACAGATACGCAGTATTTT
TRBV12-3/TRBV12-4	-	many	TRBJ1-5	CASSLVGGRSNQPQHF	TGTGCCAGCAGTTTAGTCGGGGGCCGGAGCAATCAGCCCCAGCATTTT
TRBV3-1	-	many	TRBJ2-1	CASSQSSYNEQFF	TGTGCCAGCAGTCAGAGCTCCTACAATGAGCAGTTCTTC
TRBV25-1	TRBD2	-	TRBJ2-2	CASSPSRLAGGRWTGELFF	TGTGCCAGCAGCCCATCGAGACTAGCGGGAGGGCGCTGGACCGGGGAGCTGTTTTTT
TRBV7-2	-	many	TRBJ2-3	CASSLVGFSTDTQYF	TGTGCCAGCAGCTTAGTGGGCTTTAGCACAGATACGCAGTATTTT
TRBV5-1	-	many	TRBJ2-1	CASSINTGSEQFF	TGCGCCAGCAGCATAAATACAGGGTCTGAGCAGTTCTTC
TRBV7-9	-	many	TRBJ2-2	CASSPDGAGELFF	TGTGCCAGCAGCCCCGACGGCGCCGGGGAGCTGTTTTTT
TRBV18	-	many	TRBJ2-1	CASSPPYTGEQFF	TGTGCCAGCTCACCACCGTATACGGGTGAGCAGTTCTTC
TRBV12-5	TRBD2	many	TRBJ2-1	CASGLGLAGDNEQFF	TGTGCTAGTGGTTTGGGGCTAGCGGGGGACAATGAGCAGTTCTTC
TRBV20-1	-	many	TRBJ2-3	CSAREKGTQYF	TGCAGTGCTAGAGAGAAGGGTACGCAGTATTTT
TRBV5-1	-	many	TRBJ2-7	CASSFLGPSEEQYF	TGCGCCAGCAGCTTCTTAGGACCCTCAGAAGAGCAGTACTTC
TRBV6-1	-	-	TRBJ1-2	CASIIHRAARGYTF	TGTGCCAGCATCATCCACCGGGCAGCTCGAGGCTACACCTTC
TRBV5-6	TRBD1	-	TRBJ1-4	CASSTSTGWGPQNEKLFF	TGTGCCAGCAGCACTTCGACAGGGTGGGGACCACAAAATGAAAAACTGTTTTTT
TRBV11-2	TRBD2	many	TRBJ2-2	CASSPPGRVGELFF	TGTGCCAGCAGCCCACCAGGGAGGGTCGGGGAGCTGTTTTTT
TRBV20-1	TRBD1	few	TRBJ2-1	CSARGPGQGIAPSYNEQFF	TGCAGTGCTAGGGGACCGGGACAGGGGATCGCTCCCTCCTACAATGAGCAGTTCTTC
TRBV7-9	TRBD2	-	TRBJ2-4	CASSLSGSPPNIQYF	TGTGCCAGCAGCTTAAGCGGGAGCCCCCCAAACATTCAGTACTTC
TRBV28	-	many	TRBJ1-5	CATLVGAGYNQPQHF	TGTGCCACCCTGGTCGGGGCAGGCTACAATCAGCCCCAGCATTTT
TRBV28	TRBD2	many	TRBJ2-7	CASSSKRTSGPYEQYF	TGTGCCAGCAGTTCTAAACGGACTAGCGGACCCTACGAGCAGTACTTC
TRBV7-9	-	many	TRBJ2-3	CASSLGSATDTQYF	TGTGCCAGCAGCTTAGGTTCTGCCACAGATACGCAGTATTTT